The 2 T cell receptor beta chains below were found in one sample sequenced in a study of blood T cell repertoires in COVID-19 (dated by TCRdb to 2020 to 2022). The library relied on the immunoSEQ multiplex PCR assay. Not all clones reach the TCRdb copy of this immuneACCESS table, which keeps in-frame sequences only. Checked studies attribute under half of the gap to unresolved V genes and leave the rest unexplained. The sample yields about 310,000 clones; around nine tenths were counted once. Over 8.5% of the sample goes to the ten largest clones. What was sequenced was PBMCs or T cells enriched from blood (not recorded which). The receptors come from a woman in her 30s who had recovered from COVID-19.

The V gene is TRBV7-3, the J gene TRBJ1-1, with D possibly being TRBD1 (5 bases). V lost 3 bases to trimming and J lost 6 bases, with 14 bases between them. The CDR3 has 14 residues. Germline CDR1 SGHTA, CDR2 FQGTGA. CDR3 loop: CASSFSSRAAEAFF. The CDR3 DNA reads as TGTGCCAGCAGCTTCTCGAGCAGGGCCGCTGAAGCTTTCTTT.

The rearrangement links TRBV10-3 to TRBJ1-1; TRBD1 aligns across 11 bases. This CDR3 contains 15 residues. CDR1 and CDR2 (germline): ENHRY, SYGVKD. V shed 7 bases, J shed 4 bases, and the junction held 8 bases outside the gene matches. CDR3 sequence reads: CAITHSGTGGTEAFF. CDR3 bases: TGTGCCATCACCCACTCGGGGACAGGGGGCACTGAAGCTTTCTTT.